This TCR beta chain is from a study of shared clonotypes between healthy human individuals. Authors' processing steps: Sequence data from immunoSEQ were junction-only and lacked quality scores; consequently, filtering differed. TCRdb keeps only in-frame clones here, not all; method: immunoSEQ multiplex PCR. From that table come the V and J calls and clone size; the DNA was used to work out D and trimming. The repertoire has about 2.4 million clones, more than 85% of them found once; the top ten carry roughly 0.36%. Whole-study results and caveats: Incomplete sequencing of sorted subsets was indicated by rarefaction despite large depth. Generally, estimated richness proved larger in naive subsets than it did in memory subsets.

For this clone: Its target is unknown.

The receptor was isolated from a man aged 18 to 35 in good health. Some clones in this sample may be carry-over from other donors' samples. The specimen was naive CD4+ T cells from PBMCs. Noted subset: CD45RA+ positively selected.

CDR3 sequence reads: CASSVLSGLEETQYF. The CDR3 coding sequence is TGTGCCAGCAGCGTATTGTCGGGGCTAGAAGAGACCCAGTACTTC. The chain joins TRBV9 to TRBJ2-5; D may match TRBD1 or TRBD2 (5 bases each). The CDR3 is 15 residues long. Trimming shortened V by 1 base and J by 3 bases, and 13 bases separated the two germline ends. Germline V gives CDR1 SGDLS, CDR2 YYNGEE.